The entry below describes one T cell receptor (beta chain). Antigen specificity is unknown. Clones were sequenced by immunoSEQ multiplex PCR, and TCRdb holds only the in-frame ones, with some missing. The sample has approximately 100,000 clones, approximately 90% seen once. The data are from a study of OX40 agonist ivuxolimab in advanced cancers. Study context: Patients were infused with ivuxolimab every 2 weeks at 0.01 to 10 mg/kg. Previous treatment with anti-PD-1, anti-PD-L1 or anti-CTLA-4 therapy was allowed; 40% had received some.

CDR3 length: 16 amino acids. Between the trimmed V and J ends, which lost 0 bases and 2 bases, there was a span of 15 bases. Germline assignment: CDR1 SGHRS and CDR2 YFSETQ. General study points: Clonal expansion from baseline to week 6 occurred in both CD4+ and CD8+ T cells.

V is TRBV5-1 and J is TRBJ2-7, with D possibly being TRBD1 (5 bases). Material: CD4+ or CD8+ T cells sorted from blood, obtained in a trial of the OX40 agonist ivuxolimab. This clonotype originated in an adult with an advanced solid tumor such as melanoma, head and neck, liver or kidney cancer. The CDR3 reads CASSLGPSAGTYEQYF. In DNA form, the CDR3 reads TGCGCCAGCAGCTTGGGGCCCTCTGCAGGGACCTACGAGCAGTACTTC.